A selection of T cell receptor beta chains follows, all from one sample in a study of identical twins. A single record per CDR3 protein comes from TCRdb applying MiXCR to the 5' RACE reads. The table lists around 490,000 distinct CDR3 sequences, nearly 15% of them singletons, with around 0.4% in the top ten. In addition, the sample was reused for a study of yellow fever vaccine responses in identical twins.

Sequencing was done on a sample of CD4+ T cells sorted from blood. These TCRs come from a woman under 30 in good health. Each CDR3 is given with its conserved first and last residue. The listing skips clone size in some rows; elsewhere it reads once, few, many or a size class.

few	TRBV6-2/TRBV6-3	TRBJ2-7	CASSYSAHYEQYF
NA	TRBV12-3/TRBV12-4	TRBJ2-7	CATGQAPSYEQYF
few	TRBV3-1	TRBJ2-7	CASSQRGTSYEQYF
few	TRBV15	TRBJ2-2	CATSRITDQTGELFF
NA	TRBV6-1	TRBJ2-7	CASTKDRGPYEQYF
NA	TRBV10-3	TRBJ2-3	CAISESLAVDTQYF
NA	TRBV21-1	TRBJ2-2	CASIPCPELFF
NA	TRBV3-1	TRBJ2-1	CASSQVEQGPYNEQFF
few	TRBV24-1	TRBJ1-5	CATSGMQSQPQHF
NA	TRBV10-1	TRBJ2-1	CARCGGGVKNNEQFF
many	TRBV28	TRBJ2-3	CASSWGRAANTQYF
few	TRBV7-8	TRBJ2-7	CASSHGRALAEQYF
NA	TRBV11-2	TRBJ2-3	CASSLTLGLAGGGAVRDTQYF
few	TRBV20-1	TRBJ2-3	CSARDLREGPTDTQYF
few	TRBV21-1	TRBJ1-1	CASARWSVEAFF
NA	TRBV20-1	TRBJ2-5	CSARDLLAGAEETQYF
few	TRBV5-1	TRBJ2-1	CASSFGQGGNEQFF
NA	TRBV12-3/TRBV12-4	TRBJ2-6	CASRSGSGANVLTF
few	TRBV7-7	TRBJ2-1	CASSTRLAGDNEQFF
NA	TRBV7-2	TRBJ2-7	CASSMTPGQHYEQYF
many	TRBV5-1	TRBJ2-2	CASSFRGSNTGELFF
once	TRBV7-6	TRBJ2-7	CASSSSAGSSEQYF
once	TRBV4-1	TRBJ2-5	CASSQELTGGTQYF
NA	TRBV5-1	TRBJ2-1	CASSRLPGGNEQFF
NA	TRBV20-1	TRBJ2-2	CSARGGDTGELFF
few	TRBV27	TRBJ2-3	CASSPRLAGGPNTQYF